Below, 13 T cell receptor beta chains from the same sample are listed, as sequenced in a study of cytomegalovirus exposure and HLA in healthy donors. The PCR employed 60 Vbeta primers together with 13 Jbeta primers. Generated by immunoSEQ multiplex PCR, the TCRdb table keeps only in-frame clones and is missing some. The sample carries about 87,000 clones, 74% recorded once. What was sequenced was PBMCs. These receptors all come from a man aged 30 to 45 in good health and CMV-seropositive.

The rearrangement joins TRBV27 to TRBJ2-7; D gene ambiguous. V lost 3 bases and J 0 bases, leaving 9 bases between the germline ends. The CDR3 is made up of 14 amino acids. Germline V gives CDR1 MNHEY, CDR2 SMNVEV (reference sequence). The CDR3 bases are TGTGCCAGCAGTTTTGACTTGAGCTCCTACGAGCAGTACTTC. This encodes CASSFDLSSYEQYF.

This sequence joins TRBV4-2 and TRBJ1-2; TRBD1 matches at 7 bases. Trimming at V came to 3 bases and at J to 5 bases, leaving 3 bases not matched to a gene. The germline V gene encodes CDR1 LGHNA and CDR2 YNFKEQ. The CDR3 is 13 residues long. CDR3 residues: CASSQQGDYGYTF. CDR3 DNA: TGTGCCAGCAGCCAGCAGGGGGATTATGGCTACACCTTC.

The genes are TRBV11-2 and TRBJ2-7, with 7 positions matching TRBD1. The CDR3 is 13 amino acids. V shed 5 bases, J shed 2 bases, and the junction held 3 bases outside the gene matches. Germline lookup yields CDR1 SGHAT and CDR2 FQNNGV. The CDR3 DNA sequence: TGTGCCAGCAGCCGGGACAGACCCTACGAGCAGTACTTC. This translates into CASSRDRPYEQYF.

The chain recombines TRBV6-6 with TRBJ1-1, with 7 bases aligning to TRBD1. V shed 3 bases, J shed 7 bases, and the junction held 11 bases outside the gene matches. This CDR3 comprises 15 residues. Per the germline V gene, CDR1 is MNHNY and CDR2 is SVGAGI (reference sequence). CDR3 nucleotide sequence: TGTGCCAGCAGTTATGGAGGACAGGCATCCAATGAAGCTTTCTTT. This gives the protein CASSYGGQASNEAFF.

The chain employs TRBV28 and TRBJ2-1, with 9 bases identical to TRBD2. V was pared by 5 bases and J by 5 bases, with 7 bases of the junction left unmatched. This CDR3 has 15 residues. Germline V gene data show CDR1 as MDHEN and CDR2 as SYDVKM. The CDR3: CASSPPSGINNEQFF. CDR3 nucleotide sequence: TGTGCCAGCAGTCCCCCTAGCGGGATAAACAATGAGCAGTTCTTC.

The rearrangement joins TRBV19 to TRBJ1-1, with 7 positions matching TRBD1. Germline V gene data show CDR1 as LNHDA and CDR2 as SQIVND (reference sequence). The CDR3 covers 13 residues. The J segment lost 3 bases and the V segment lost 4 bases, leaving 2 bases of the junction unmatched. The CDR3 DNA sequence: TGTGCCAGTAGTACTACAGGGGACACTGAAGCTTTCTTT. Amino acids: CASSTTGDTEAFF.

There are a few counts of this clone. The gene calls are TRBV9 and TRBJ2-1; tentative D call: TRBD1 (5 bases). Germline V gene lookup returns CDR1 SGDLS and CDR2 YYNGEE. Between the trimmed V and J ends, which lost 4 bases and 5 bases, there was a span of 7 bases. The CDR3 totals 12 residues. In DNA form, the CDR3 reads TGTGCCAGCAGCCGCAGGGACAATGAGCAGTTCTTC. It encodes CASSRRDNEQFF.

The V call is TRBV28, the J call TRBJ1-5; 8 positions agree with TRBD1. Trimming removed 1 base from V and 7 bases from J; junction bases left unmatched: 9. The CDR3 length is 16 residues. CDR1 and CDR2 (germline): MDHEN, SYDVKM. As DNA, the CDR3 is TGTGCCAGCAGTTTATTTCCCCAGGACAGGGCACAGCCCCAGCATTTT. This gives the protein CASSLFPQDRAQPQHF. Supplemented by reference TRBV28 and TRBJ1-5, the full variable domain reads DVKVTQSSRYLVKRTGEKVFLECVQDMDHENMFWYRQDPGLGLRLIYFSYDVKMKEKGDIPEGYSVSREKKERFSLILESASTNQTSMYLCASSLFPQDRAQPQHFGDGTRLSIL.

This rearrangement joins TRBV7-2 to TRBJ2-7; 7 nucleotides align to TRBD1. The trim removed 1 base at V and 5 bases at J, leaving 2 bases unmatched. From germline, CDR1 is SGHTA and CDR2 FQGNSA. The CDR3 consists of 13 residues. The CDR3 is CASSLEGAHEQYF. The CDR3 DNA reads TGTGCCAGCAGCTTAGAGGGGGCCCACGAGCAGTACTTC.

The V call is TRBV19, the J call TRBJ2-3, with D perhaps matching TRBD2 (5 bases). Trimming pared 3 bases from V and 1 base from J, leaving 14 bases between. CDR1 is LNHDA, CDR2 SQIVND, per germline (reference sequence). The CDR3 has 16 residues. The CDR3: CASSIRARGRTDTQYF. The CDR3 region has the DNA TGTGCCAGTAGTATTCGGGCAAGAGGGCGCACAGATACGCAGTATTTT.

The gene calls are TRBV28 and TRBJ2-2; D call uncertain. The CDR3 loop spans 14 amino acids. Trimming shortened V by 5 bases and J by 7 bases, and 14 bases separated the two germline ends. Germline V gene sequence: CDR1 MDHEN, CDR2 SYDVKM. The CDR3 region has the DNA TGTGCCAGCAGTCCTCCCTCCCTAGACGGGGAGCTGTTTTTT. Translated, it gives CASSPPSLDGELFF.

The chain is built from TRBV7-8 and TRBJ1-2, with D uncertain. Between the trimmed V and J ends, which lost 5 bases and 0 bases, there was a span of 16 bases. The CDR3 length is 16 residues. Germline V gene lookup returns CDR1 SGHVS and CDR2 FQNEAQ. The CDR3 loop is CASSHVGGFANYGYTF. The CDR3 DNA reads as TGTGCCAGCAGCCATGTGGGAGGGTTTGCTAACTATGGCTACACCTTC.

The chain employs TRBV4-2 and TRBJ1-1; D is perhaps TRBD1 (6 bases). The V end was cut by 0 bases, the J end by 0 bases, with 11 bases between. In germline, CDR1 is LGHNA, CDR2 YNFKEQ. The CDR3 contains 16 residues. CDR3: CASSQDLGQLNTEAFF. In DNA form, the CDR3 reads TGTGCCAGCAGCCAAGATCTTGGACAGTTGAACACTGAAGCTTTCTTT.